A single sample is the source of the 30 T cell receptor beta chains below, sequenced in a study of T cells in Graves' hyperthyroidism and ophthalmopathy. Researchers amplified the TCR beta CDR3 regions from RNA transcripts. First-round RT-PCR of the TCR CDR3 relied on the HTBI primer set. TCRdb called the multiplex PCR reads again in MiXCR, with one record for every CDR3 protein. The sample has almost 600,000 distinct CDR3 sequences; approximately 13% are singletons. Source material: blood. These receptors came from a woman aged 30 to 39 with Graves' hyperthyroidism that later progressed to Graves' ophthalmopathy.

The rearrangement links TRBV7-9 to TRBJ2-1, with D perhaps matching TRBD1 (5 bases). This CDR3 comprises 12 residues. Between the trimmed V and J ends, which lost 2 bases and 10 bases, there was a span of 9 bases. From germline, CDR1 is SEHNR and CDR2 FQNEAQ (reference sequence). This chain's CDR3 is CASSLTDTEQFF. The CDR3 region has the DNA TGTGCCAGCAGCTTAACGGACACGGAGCAGTTCTTC.

This clonotype was observed a handful of times. The gene calls are TRBV7-9 and TRBJ1-1; 7 positions agree with TRBD1. Germline V gene sequence: CDR1 SEHNR, CDR2 FQNEAQ (reference sequence). V lost 5 bases, J lost 4 bases, and 10 bases stayed unmatched. CDR3 length: 15 residues. The CDR3 is CASSPAEGASTEAFF. In DNA, the CDR3 is TGTGCCAGCAGCCCGGCGGAGGGGGCGAGCACTGAAGCTTTCTTT.

The rearrangement joins TRBV14 to TRBJ2-5; D remains unclear. This CDR3 has 12 amino acids. CDR1 is SGHDN, CDR2 FVKESK, per germline. V was pared by 3 bases and J by 5 bases, with 7 bases between. CDR3 in DNA: TGTGCCAGCAGCCAGAATTGGGAGACCCAGTACTTC. Its protein is CASSQNWETQYF.

A few counts support this clonotype. This sequence joins TRBV4-3 and TRBJ2-1; 9 bases match TRBD2. Germline V gives CDR1 LGHNA, CDR2 YSLEER. The junction had 14 bases not matched to a gene; V was cut back by 2 bases and J by 0 bases. The CDR3 totals 20 residues. The CDR3 nucleotides are TGCGCCAGCAGCCAATTTCCAGCGGGAGGTCTTTTCAGCTCCTACAATGAGCAGTTCTTC. This sequence encodes CASSQFPAGGLFSSYNEQFF.

This clonotype was picked up many times. The V gene is TRBV18, the J gene TRBJ2-1, with TRBD2 as a possible D gene (5 bases). Germline CDR1 reads KGHSH; CDR2 reads LQKENI. Trimming shortened V by 6 bases and J by 9 bases, and 21 bases separated the two germline ends. The CDR3 covers 15 residues. The CDR3 nucleotides are TGTGCCAGCTCCCCGAGAGGGCGCTCCGCGCTTGAGCAGTTCTTC. Its protein is CASSPRGRSALEQFF.

This clonotype was observed at least ten times. This chain uses TRBV2 with TRBJ2-7, with D perhaps given as TRBD1 or TRBD2 (5 bases each). V lost 3 bases and J lost 0, with 9 bases in between. The V gene's germline CDR1 is SNHLY and CDR2 FYNNEI. CDR3 length: 14 amino acids. The CDR3, as DNA: TGTGCCAGCAGTGATGAGGGGCGCTCCTACGAGCAGTACTTC. Encoded protein: CASSDEGRSYEQYF.

V is TRBV6-2 or TRBV6-3 and J is TRBJ1-5; weak D call: TRBD1 (5 bases). There are 14 residues in the CDR3. Trimming cost V 5 bases and J 2 bases, with 10 bases left between them. Looked up from germline, CDR1 is MNHEY and CDR2 is SVGEGT. DNA of the CDR3: TGTGCCAGCAGTCCCGGACACGGCAATCAGCCCCAGCATTTT. Amino acid sequence: CASSPGHGNQPQHF.

The chain carries TRBV13 and TRBJ2-5; 8 bases are shared with TRBD2. The V and J ends lost 3 bases and 1 base, in that order; junction bases with no gene match: 13. The CDR3 has 18 residues. Germline V gives CDR1 PRHDT, CDR2 FYEKMQ (reference sequence). This chain's CDR3 is CASSFGLAKGEGQETQYF. The CDR3 nucleotides read TGTGCCAGCAGCTTCGGACTAGCAAAGGGGGAGGGCCAAGAGACCCAGTACTTC.

This clonotype was detected a few times. The chain has TRBV7-2 and TRBJ2-1; 9 nucleotides match TRBD1. The V gene end was trimmed by 5 bases and the J gene end by 16 bases; junction bases not matched to a gene: 9. Per germline, CDR1 SGHTA and CDR2 FQGNSA. This CDR3 comprises 12 residues. The CDR3 loop is CASSPGGTGIFF. The DNA for the CDR3 is TGTGCCAGCAGCCCCGGGGGGACAGGGATTTTCTTC.

This clonotype was recorded many times. The chain is built from TRBV12-3 or TRBV12-4 and TRBJ1-5; TRBD1 aligns across 9 bases. J was trimmed by 3 bases and V by 6 bases; bases with no gene match: 6. CDR3 size: 15 residues. The CDR3 sequence: CASSPTGGDNQPQHF. CDR3 nucleotides: TGTGCCAGCAGCCCGACAGGGGGGGACAATCAGCCCCAGCATTTT.

The sample holds many counts of this clonotype. The V and J genes are TRBV18 and TRBJ2-3; unclear D gene. The V and J ends lost 2 bases and 4 bases respectively, with 4 bases between them. This CDR3 contains 12 residues. CDR1 is KGHSH and CDR2 is LQKENI in the germline V gene. CDR3 nucleotides: TGTGCCAGCTCACCATCGGCAGATACGCAGTATTTT. As protein: CASSPSADTQYF. Full variable domain (missing parts from reference TRBV18 and TRBJ2-3): NAGVMQNPRHLVRRRGQEARLRCSPMKGHSHVYWYRQLPEEGLKFMVYLQKENIIDESGMPKERFSAEFPKEGPSILRIQQVVRGDSAAYFCASSPSADTQYFGPGTRLTVL.

Only a few counts were recorded for this clonotype. This CDR3 is CAISDKGGETQYF. In DNA, the CDR3 is TGTGCCATCAGTGATAAGGGTGGAGAGACCCAGTACTTC. The V gene is TRBV10-3, the J gene TRBJ2-5; D call uncertain. CDR3 size: 13 residues. With 3 bases removed from V and 4 bases from J, the gap between germline ends came to 9 bases. Per germline, CDR1 ENHRY and CDR2 SYGVKD.

This clonotype was observed at least ten times. A junction end diverges from the germline sequence, so it may reflect a read error. The chain links TRBV19 to TRBJ1-5, with D perhaps TRBD1 (6 bases). Germline-derived CDR1 and CDR2 are LNHDA and SQIVND (reference sequence). The CDR3 runs to 13 residues. CDR3: CASSIQGDQPQHF. The CDR3 coding sequence is TGTGCCAGCAGTATACAGGGTGATCAGCCCCAGCATTTT.

Only one count was recorded for this clonotype. This may arise from a read error, as a much more abundant clone is one base away. The chain couples TRBV15 to TRBJ2-3, with 11 bases identical to TRBD2. The germline gives CDR1 LNHNV, CDR2 YYDKDF (reference sequence). This CDR3 has 20 residues. DNA for the CDR3: TGTGCCACCAGCAGAGTTCTGACCGGGACTAGCGGTAGTTCCACAGGTACGCAGTATTTT. This translates into CATSRVLTGTSGSSTGTQYF.

The sample holds many counts of this clonotype. V usage is TRBV24-1 and J usage is TRBJ1-5; 7 bases are shared with TRBD1. CDR1 is KGHDR, CDR2 SFDVKD, per germline. Trimming removed 3 bases from V and 6 bases from J; junction bases left unmatched: 16. The CDR3 length is 18 residues. CDR3 DNA: TGTGCCACCAGTGATGAAGATTTCATACAGGGGCAGGGTCAGCCCCAGCATTTT. Encoded protein: CATSDEDFIQGQGQPQHF.

This clonotype has ten or more counts. This chain links TRBV2 with TRBJ1-5; a weak D match, TRBD1 (6 bases). CDR3 length equals 15 residues. CDR1 is SNHLY and CDR2 is FYNNEI in the germline V gene. V was trimmed by 4 bases and J by 6 bases, leaving 16 bases between them. CDR3 region: CASSGPRQEGQPQHF. DNA of the CDR3: TGTGCCAGCAGTGGGCCGAGACAGGAGGGTCAGCCCCAGCATTTT.

The J gene is TRBJ1-1, the V gene TRBV5-1, with D unresolved. The germline V gene encodes CDR1 SGHRS and CDR2 YFSETQ. The CDR3 length is 13 residues. Trimming took off 1 base at V and 3 bases at J, with 7 bases between the two ends. CDR3 sequence: CASSLREYTEAFF. In DNA form, the CDR3 reads TGCGCCAGCAGCTTGAGGGAGTACACTGAAGCTTTCTTT. The variable domain in full, with the rest retrieved from reference TRBV5-1 and TRBJ1-1, is KAGVTQTPRYLIKTRGQQVTLSCSPISGHRSVSWYQQTPGQGLQFLFEYFSETQRNKGNFPGRFSGRQFSNSRSEMNVSTLELGDSALYLCASSLREYTEAFFGQGTRLTVV.

Many counts were recorded for this clonotype. The chain combines TRBV7-8 with TRBJ1-4; D unclear. Germline CDR1 is SGHVS and CDR2 is FQNEAQ. This CDR3 contains 14 residues. The V end was cut by 2 bases, the J end by 3 bases, with 7 bases between. CDR3 protein: CASSLIRSNEKLFF. The CDR3 coding sequence is TGTGCCAGCAGCTTAATCCGTTCTAATGAAAAACTGTTTTTT.

CDR3 loop: CASSFTSDRVAEQFF. CDR3 nucleotide sequence: TGCGCCAGCAGCTTCACTTCCGACAGGGTCGCGGAGCAGTTCTTC. V usage is TRBV5-1 and J usage is TRBJ2-1; TRBD1 agrees at 7 bases. In germline, CDR1 is SGHRS, CDR2 YFSETQ. The CDR3 extends over 15 amino acids. Unmatched junction bases numbered 12, after V lost 2 bases and J lost 10 bases.

This clonotype has only a few counts. V gene TRBV24-1 combines with J gene TRBJ2-1, with D uncertain. Germline CDR1 and CDR2: KGHDR and SFDVKD. The CDR3 has 13 residues. Deletions cut 4 bases from V and 10 bases from J, with 13 bases between. Here the CDR3 DNA reads TGTGCCACCAGTGAAGGTTCGTCCGTGGAGCAGTTCTTC. It encodes CATSEGSSVEQFF.

The table lists this clonotype with many counts. J is TRBJ2-1 and V is TRBV5-1, with 12 bases identical to TRBD2. Germline assignment: CDR1 SGHRS and CDR2 YFSETQ. V lost 4 bases, J lost 0 bases, and 2 bases stayed unmatched. The CDR3 extends over 16 amino acids. The CDR3: CASSGLAGSSYNEQFF. CDR3 bases: TGCGCCAGCAGCGGACTAGCGGGGAGCTCCTACAATGAGCAGTTCTTC.

This clonotype was recorded at least ten times. The rearrangement uses TRBV2 and TRBJ2-2; 7 positions match TRBD2. Trimming cost V 3 bases and J 1 base; bases outside gene matches: 8. Germline lookup yields CDR1 SNHLY and CDR2 FYNNEI. This CDR3 contains 17 residues. In DNA, the CDR3 is TGTGCCAGCAGTGAGCTCCTATCGGGAGGGAACACCGGGGAGCTGTTTTTT. Its protein is CASSELLSGGNTGELFF.

This clonotype was observed many times. The V and J genes are TRBV27 and TRBJ1-2; D unresolved. Germline CDR1 and CDR2: MNHEY and SMNVEV (reference sequence). Trimming removed 5 bases at V and 4 bases at J, with 17 bases between. This CDR3 is 15 amino acids long. The CDR3, as DNA: TGTGCCAGCAGTCAATTATCCTCGGGAGTCTATGGCTACACCTTC. It translates to CASSQLSSGVYGYTF.

This clonotype was picked up many times. This may be a read error, as it is one base from a much larger clone. The chain combines TRBV12-5 with TRBJ2-7; D not certain. CDR1 is LGHNT and CDR2 is FRNRAP in the germline V gene. This CDR3 comprises 13 residues. Trimming removed 0 bases from V and 8 bases from J, with 11 bases in between. As DNA, the CDR3 is TGTGCTAGTGGTTTGGTATCACCCCACAAGCAGTACTTC. As protein: CASGLVSPHKQYF.

The CDR3 protein is CAISEGKMNTEAFF. DNA for the CDR3: TGTGCCATCAGTGAGGGGAAAATGAACACTGAAGCTTTCTTT. The genes are TRBV10-3 and TRBJ1-1; D remains ambiguous. CDR3 size: 14 residues. V gave up 2 bases and J gave up 0 bases, with 7 bases separating them. The germline V gene encodes CDR1 ENHRY and CDR2 SYGVKD.

The chain employs TRBV28 and TRBJ1-6; the D gene is possibly TRBD1 (6 bases). The CDR3 has 16 amino acids. V lost 4 bases and J lost 6, with 16 bases in between. The V gene's germline CDR1 is MDHEN and CDR2 SYDVKM. CDR3 coding DNA: TGTGCCAGCAGTTCACCCCAGGGGCGCAGTAATTCACCCCTCCACTTT. This sequence encodes CASSSPQGRSNSPLHF.

This clonotype was recorded at least ten times. V and J are TRBV20-1 and TRBJ1-6, with 9 bases identical to TRBD1. Germline-derived CDR1 and CDR2 are DFQATT and SNEGSKA (reference sequence). The CDR3 is 14 amino acids. Trimming cost V 6 bases and J 5 bases; bases outside gene matches: 5. This CDR3 is CSAGTGRDNSPLHF. CDR3 nucleotides: TGCAGTGCGGGGACAGGGCGCGATAATTCACCCCTCCACTTT.

This clonotype came up many times. The junction departs from the called germline gene at one end, perhaps through a read error. V gene TRBV6-1 combines with J gene TRBJ2-7, with D tentatively TRBD2 (6 bases). Germline V gene sequence: CDR1 MNHNS, CDR2 SASEGT. The length of the CDR3 is 15 residues. The CDR3 coding sequence is TGTGCCAGCAGTTACAGCGGGCTAAGCTCCTACGGGCAGTACTTC. Amino acids: CASSYSGLSSYGQYF.

V gene TRBV3-1 combines with J gene TRBJ2-1, with a weak D call TRBD1 (5 bases). With 0 bases removed from V and 0 bases from J, the gap between germline ends came to 9 bases. The CDR3 is 16 amino acids. CDR1 and CDR2 (germline): LGHDT, YNNKEL (reference sequence). The CDR3 region has the DNA TGTGCCAGCAGCCAAGACTTTAGGGGCTCCTACAATGAGCAGTTCTTC. It yields the protein CASSQDFRGSYNEQFF.

This clonotype was counted at least ten times. V is TRBV19 and J is TRBJ2-3; tentative D call: TRBD2 (5 bases). Trimming pared 6 bases from V and 3 bases from J, leaving 16 bases between. The germline V gene has CDR1 LNHDA and CDR2 SQIVND (reference sequence). This CDR3 has 15 residues. DNA of the CDR3: TGTGCCAGTAGCATAAGCGGCGCCGGGACAGATACGCAGTATTTT. Protein product: CASSISGAGTDTQYF.